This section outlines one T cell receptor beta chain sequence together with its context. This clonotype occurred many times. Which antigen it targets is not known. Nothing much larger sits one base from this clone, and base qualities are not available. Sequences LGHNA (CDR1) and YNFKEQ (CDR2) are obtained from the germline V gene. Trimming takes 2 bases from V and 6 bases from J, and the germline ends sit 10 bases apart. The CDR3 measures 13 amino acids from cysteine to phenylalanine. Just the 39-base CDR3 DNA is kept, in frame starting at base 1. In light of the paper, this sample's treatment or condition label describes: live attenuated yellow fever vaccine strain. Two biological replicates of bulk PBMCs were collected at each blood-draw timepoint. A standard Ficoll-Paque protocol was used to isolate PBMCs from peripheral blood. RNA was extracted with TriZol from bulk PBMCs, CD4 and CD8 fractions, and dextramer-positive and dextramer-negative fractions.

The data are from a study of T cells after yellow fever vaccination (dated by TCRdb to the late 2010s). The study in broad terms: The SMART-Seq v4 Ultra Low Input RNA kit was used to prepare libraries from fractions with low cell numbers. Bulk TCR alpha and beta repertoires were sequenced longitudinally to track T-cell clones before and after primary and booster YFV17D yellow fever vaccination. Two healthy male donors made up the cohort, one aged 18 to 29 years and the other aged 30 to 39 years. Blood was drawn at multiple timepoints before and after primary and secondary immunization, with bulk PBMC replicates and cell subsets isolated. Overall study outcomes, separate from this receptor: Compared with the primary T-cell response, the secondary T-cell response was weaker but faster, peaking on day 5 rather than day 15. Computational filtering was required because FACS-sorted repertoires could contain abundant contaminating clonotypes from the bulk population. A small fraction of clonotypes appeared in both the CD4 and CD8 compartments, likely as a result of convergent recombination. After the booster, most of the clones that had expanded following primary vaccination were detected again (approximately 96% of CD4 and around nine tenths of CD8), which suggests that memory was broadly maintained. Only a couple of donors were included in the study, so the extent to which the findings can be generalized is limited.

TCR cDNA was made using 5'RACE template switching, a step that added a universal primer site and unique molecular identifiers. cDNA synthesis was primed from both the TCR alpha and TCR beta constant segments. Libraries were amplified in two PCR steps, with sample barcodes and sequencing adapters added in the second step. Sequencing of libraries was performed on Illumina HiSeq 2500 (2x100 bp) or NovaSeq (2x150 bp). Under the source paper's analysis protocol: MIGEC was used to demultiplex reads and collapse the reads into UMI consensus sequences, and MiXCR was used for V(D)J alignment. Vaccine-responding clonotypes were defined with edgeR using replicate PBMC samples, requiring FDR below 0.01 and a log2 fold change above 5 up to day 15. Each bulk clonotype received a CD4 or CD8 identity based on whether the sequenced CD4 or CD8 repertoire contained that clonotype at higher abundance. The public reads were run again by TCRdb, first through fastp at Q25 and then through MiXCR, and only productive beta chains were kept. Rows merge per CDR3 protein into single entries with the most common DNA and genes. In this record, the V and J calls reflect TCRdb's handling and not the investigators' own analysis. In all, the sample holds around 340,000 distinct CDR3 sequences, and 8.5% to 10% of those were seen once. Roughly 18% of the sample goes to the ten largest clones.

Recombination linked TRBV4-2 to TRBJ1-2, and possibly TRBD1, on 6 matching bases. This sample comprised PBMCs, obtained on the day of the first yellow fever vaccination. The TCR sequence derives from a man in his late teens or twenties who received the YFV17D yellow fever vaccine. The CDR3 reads CASSQWTADGYTF. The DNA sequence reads TGTGCCAGCAGCCAATGGACAGCTGATGGCTACACCTTC.